This is a list of T cell receptor beta chains from one sample in a study of preoperative IRX-2 immunotherapy in early breast cancer. Clones were read by immunoSEQ multiplex PCR, and TCRdb kept only the in-frame ones, dropping some. The sample has around 13,000 clones; approximately 90% are singletons. The sample was gathered from a patient treated with IRX-2 immunotherapy. Every receptor here comes from a human donor with breast cancer. CDR3s include the opening cysteine and the closing phenylalanine or tryptophan. A row's size may be missing; if present it is once, few, many or a size class.

TRBV2,.,CASSQSGTSGGVEQFF
TRBV7-6,.,CASSLESPRAYNEQFF
TRBV9,.,CASSAGTEDTEAFF
TRBV19,once,CASMPGGLAGSNEQFF
TRBV19,.,CASSIHTTHSNQPQHF
TRBV18,.,CASSRGRNTEAFF
TRBV18,.,CASSPLGRGTDTQYF
TRBV11-3,.,CASSPHASYNQPQHF
TRBV18,.,CASSPLASGELFF
TRBV7-9,.,CASSAVAGASEKLFF
TRBV7-9,.,CASSPNTGGMGTEAFF
TRBV6-1,.,CASSVQGSGQPQHF
TRBV2,.,CASRAGDTQYF
TRBV9,.,CASSVVGGVEETQYF
TRBV9,.,CASSANWGIGNTIYF
TRBV11-2,.,CASSQGSYNEQFF
TRBV10-2,.,CASSRDSFYEQYF
TRBV5-8,.,CASTVGDREDYGYTF
TRBV11-3,.,CASSLRGADSPLHF
TRBV7-8,.,CASRTGSGWGTGELFF
TRBV5-1,.,CASSLTASGGGGYTF
TRBV5-6,once,CASSHLAGGRTGELFF
TRBV18,.,CASSPLEGEGDGYTF
TRBV12-5,once,CASRGSGTGSGEQYF
TRBV18,.,CASSLQDTQYF
TRBV2,.,CASRDGGIWRTGELFF
TRBV5-1,.,CASSLALGGEEQYF
TRBV9,.,CASSVVGLAGGRATGELFF
TRBV19,.,CASSRQDLAGKLFF
TRBV5-6,.,CASSLLSGQSGNTIYF
TRBV5-4,.,CASSLNSGPTEAFF
TRBV5-1,.,CASTLEGGYTQYF
TRBV7-9,.,CASSLGVNSGNTIYF
TRBV5-1,.,CASSFGRQTATNEKLFF
TRBV19,.,CASRGGASGQETQYF
TRBV11-1,.,CASSLMAAVSGNTIYF
TRBV6-1,.,CASSEGMSNTDTQYF
TRBV7-6,.,CASGLYNEQFF
TRBV7-9,.,CASSLGSAGNYGYTF
TRBV28,.,CASSWTTGAYEQYF
TRBV19,.,CASSPSLAHDGELFF
TRBV4-2,.,CASNPSTSSYNEQFF
TRBV9,.,CASSVDQGVGNEQFF
TRBV11-3,.,CASSLDQGMNTGELFF
TRBV27,.,CASSFLENTEAFF
TRBV11-1,.,CASSSGTGGGGANVLTF
TRBV11-3,once,CACVMLAGTGELFF
TRBV2,.,CASRHRDRGKETQYF